The clone carrying this T cell receptor (beta chain) was observed once. Its antigen remains unidentified. This record belongs to a study of vaccination effects on CD4 cells after COVID-19. Viral peptide pools were used in the ViraFEST assay to expand antigen-specific CD4+ T cells, and sequencing came afterward. Cultured cells yielded isolated CD4+ T cells after around 9 days. The vaccine recipients had no prior SARS-CoV-2 infection, with negative nucleocapsid antibodies. Cultures received IL-2 medium that replaced half the medium on days 3 and 7. Generated by immunoSEQ multiplex PCR, the TCRdb table keeps only in-frame clones and is missing some. The data contain about 25,000 clones, around three quarters of them singletons. Findings and limits, study-wide: Early post-infection timepoints were absent, and convalescent patients were few.

The clonotype originates from a human donor who received a COVID-19 vaccine. The starting material was CD4+ T cells from PBMCs cultured with HCoV-NL63 spike peptides, obtained before COVID-19 vaccination.

CDR3: CASSVAGASYGYTF. The CDR3 region has the DNA TGTGCCAGCAGCGTAGCGGGGGCGAGCTATGGCTACACCTTC. The rearrangement joins TRBV9 to TRBJ1-2, with a tentative D call TRBD1 (6 bases). The germline V and J ends were trimmed by 0 bases and 4 bases, with 10 bases remaining between them. This CDR3 is built from 14 residues. The V gene's germline CDR1 is SGDLS and CDR2 YYNGEE.